This TCR beta chain is from a study of T cells after yellow fever vaccination. TCRdb ran MiXCR on the 5' RACE reads and lists one entry per CDR3 protein. This table holds 450,000 to 550,000 distinct CDR3 sequences, roughly a fifth found once. V gave up 3 bases and J gave up 6 bases, with 12 bases separating them. Germline-derived CDR1 and CDR2 are KGHSH and LQKENI. The CDR3 contains 13 residues. The chain employs TRBV18 and TRBJ2-7; a possible D gene is TRBD1 (5 bases). The sequence was obtained from a man younger than 30 who received the YFV17D yellow fever vaccine. The sample was PBMCs, taken roughly 23 days after the first yellow fever vaccination. CDR3 loop: CASSPPSGSEQYV. As DNA, the CDR3 is TGTGCCAGCTCACCCCCATCAGGGTCCGAGCAGTACGTC.